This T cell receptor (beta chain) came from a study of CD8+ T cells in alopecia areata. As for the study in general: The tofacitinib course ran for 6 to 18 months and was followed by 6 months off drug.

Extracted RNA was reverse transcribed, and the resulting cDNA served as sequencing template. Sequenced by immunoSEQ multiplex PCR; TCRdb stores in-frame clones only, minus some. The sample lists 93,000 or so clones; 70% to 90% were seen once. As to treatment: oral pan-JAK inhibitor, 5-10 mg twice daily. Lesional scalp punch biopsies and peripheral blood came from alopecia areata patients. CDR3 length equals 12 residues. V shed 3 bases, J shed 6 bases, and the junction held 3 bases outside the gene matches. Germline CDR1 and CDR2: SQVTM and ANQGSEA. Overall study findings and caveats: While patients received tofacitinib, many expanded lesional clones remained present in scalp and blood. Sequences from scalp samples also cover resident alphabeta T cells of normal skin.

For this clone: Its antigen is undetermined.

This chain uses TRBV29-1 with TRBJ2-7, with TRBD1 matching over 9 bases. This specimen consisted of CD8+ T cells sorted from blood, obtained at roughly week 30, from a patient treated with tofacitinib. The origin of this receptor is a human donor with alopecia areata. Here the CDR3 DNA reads TGCAGCGTTGAGGAGACAGGGGGCGAGCAGTACTTC. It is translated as CSVEETGGEQYF.